These 3 T cell receptor beta chains were sequenced from one sample in a study of T cells in Graves' hyperthyroidism and ophthalmopathy. RNA transcripts were the template for amplifying TCR beta CDR3 regions. Using the HTBI primer set, a first-round RT-PCR was run on the TCR CDR3. TCRdb fed the multiplex PCR reads into MiXCR, producing one record per CDR3 protein. This sample has 130,000 to 150,000 distinct CDR3 sequences, with around 21% found just once. Specimen: blood. The receptors shown here come from a woman aged 45 to 65 with Graves' hyperthyroidism that later progressed to Graves' ophthalmopathy.

The rearrangement uses TRBV7-3 and TRBJ1-2, with D maybe TRBD1 (6 bases). The length of the CDR3 is 15 residues. Germline assignment: CDR1 SGHTA and CDR2 FQGTGA. Trimming cost V 5 bases and J 4 bases, with 17 bases left between them. CDR3 DNA: TGTGCCAGCAGCCCCCCGGACAGACATATCTATGGCTACACCTTC. As protein: CASSPPDRHIYGYTF.

The chain links TRBV19 to TRBJ1-1; D call uncertain. Trimming removed 1 base from V and 0 bases from J, with 15 bases in between. Germline V lookup: CDR1 LNHDA, CDR2 SQIVND (reference sequence). This CDR3 spans 17 amino acids. The CDR3 DNA reads TGTGCCAGTAGTATAGGCCGGGAACTAACTATGAACACTGAAGCTTTCTTT. It is translated as CASSIGRELTMNTEAFF.

This clonotype was picked up a small number of times. This chain links TRBV5-1 with TRBJ2-1, with D perhaps matching TRBD2 (7 bases). Germline V lookup: CDR1 SGHRS, CDR2 YFSETQ. The CDR3 is made up of 21 amino acids. V gave up 3 bases and J gave up 4 bases, with 32 bases separating them. As DNA, the CDR3 is TGCGCCAGCAGCTCACCTCCGCCAAGGGGGAGGGCAGATGCAGAGTACAATGAGCAGTTCTTC. Its protein is CASSSPPPRGRADAEYNEQFF.